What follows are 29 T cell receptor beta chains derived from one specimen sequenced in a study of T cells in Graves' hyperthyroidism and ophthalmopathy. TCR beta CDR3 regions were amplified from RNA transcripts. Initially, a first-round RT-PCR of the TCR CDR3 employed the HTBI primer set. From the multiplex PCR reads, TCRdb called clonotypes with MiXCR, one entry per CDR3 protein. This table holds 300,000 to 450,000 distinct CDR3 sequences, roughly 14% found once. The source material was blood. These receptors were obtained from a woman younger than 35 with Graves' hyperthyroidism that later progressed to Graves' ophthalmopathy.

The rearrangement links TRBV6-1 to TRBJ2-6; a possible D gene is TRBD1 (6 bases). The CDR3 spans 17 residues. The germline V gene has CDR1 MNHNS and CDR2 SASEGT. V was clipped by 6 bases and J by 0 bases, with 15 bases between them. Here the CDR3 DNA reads TGTGCCAGCAGACGGACAGCGGATAGCTCTGGGGCCAACGTCCTGACTTTC. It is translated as CASRRTADSSGANVLTF.

The CDR3 protein is CASSFRLAGDNEQFF. The CDR3 DNA follows: TGTGCCAGCAGTTTTAGACTAGCGGGTGACAATGAGCAGTTCTTC. V usage is TRBV28 and J usage is TRBJ2-1, with 10 bases that match TRBD2. Germline CDR1 reads MDHEN; CDR2 reads SYDVKM. The V gene end was trimmed by 3 bases and the J gene end by 5 bases; junction bases not matched to a gene: 4. This CDR3 has 15 residues.

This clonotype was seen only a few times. For the CDR3, the DNA is TGTGCCTGGAGTGTACGGGACTCCTACGAGCAGTACTTC. Residues: CAWSVRDSYEQYF. The rearrangement links TRBV30 to TRBJ2-7, with D possibly matching TRBD2 (5 bases). Germline CDR1 reads GTSNPN; CDR2 reads SVGIG (reference sequence). The CDR3 has 13 amino acids. The ends were cut back, 0 bases at V and 0 bases at J, with 6 bases in the middle.

For the CDR3, the DNA is TGCAGTGCTAGGGGGAACAGACGGGACAGGAGTCTTGGAGATCAGCCCCAGCATTTT. It specifies CSARGNRRDRSLGDQPQHF. V is TRBV20-1 and J is TRBJ1-5; TRBD1 matches 8 bases. V was clipped by 3 bases and J by 5 bases; unmatched bases: 21. CDR3 length: 19 residues. CDR1 DFQATT and CDR2 SNEGSKA come from the germline V gene (reference sequence).

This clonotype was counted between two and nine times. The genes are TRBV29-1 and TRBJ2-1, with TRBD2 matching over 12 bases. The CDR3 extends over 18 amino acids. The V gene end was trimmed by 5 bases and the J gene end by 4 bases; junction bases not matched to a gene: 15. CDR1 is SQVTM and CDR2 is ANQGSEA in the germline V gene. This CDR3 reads CSVFSTETSGRYYNEQFF. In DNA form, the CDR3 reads TGCAGCGTTTTTTCCACCGAGACTAGCGGGAGATATTACAATGAGCAGTTCTTC.

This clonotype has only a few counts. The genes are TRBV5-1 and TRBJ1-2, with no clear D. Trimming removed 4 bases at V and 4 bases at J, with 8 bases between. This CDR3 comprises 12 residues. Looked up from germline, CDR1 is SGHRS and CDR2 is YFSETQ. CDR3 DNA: TGCGCCAGCAGCCTCGGATTCTATGGCTACACCTTC. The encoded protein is CASSLGFYGYTF.

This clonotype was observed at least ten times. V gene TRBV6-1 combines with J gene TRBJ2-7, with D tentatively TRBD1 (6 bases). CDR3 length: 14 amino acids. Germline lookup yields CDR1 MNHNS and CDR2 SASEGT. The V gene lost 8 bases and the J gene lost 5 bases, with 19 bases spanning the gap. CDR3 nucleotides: TGTGCCAGCCCCCCTCCGGGACATACCCACGAGCAGTACTTC. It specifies CASPPPGHTHEQYF.

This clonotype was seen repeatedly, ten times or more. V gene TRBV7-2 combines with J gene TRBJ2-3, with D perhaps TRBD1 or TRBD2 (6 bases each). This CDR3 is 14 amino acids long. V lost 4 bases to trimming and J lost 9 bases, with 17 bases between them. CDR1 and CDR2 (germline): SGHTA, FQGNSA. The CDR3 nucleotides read TGTGCCAGCAGCTCGAGCCCCGGGGGCAGCACGCAGTATTTT. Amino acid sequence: CASSSSPGGSTQYF.

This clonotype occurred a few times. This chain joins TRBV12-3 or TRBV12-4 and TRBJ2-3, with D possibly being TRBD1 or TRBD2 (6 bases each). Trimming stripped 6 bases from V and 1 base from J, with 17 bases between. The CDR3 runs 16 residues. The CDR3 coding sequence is TGTGCCAGCAGCTATGCGGAGGGGGGCGGCACAGATACGCAGTATTTT. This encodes CASSYAEGGGTDTQYF.

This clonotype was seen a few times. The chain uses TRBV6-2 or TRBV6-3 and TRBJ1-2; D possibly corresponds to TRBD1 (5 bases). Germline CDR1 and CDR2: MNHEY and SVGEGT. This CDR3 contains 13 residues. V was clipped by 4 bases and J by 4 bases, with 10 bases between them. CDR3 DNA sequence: TGTGCCAGCAGTTCCACAGGAAGCTATGGCTACACCTTC. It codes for CASSSTGSYGYTF.

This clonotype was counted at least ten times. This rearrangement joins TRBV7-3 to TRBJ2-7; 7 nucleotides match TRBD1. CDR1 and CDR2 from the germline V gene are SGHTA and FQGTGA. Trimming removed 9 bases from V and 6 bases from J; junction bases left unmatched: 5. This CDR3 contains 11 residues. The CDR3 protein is CASHRGREQYF. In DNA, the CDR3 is TGTGCCAGTCACAGGGGACGCGAGCAGTACTTC. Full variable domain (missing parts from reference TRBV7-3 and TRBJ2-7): GAGVSQTPSNKVTEKGKYVELRCDPISGHTALYWYRQSLGQGPEFLIYFQGTGAADDSGLPNDRFFAVRPEGSVSTLKIQRTERGDSAVYLCASHRGREQYFGPGTRLTVT.

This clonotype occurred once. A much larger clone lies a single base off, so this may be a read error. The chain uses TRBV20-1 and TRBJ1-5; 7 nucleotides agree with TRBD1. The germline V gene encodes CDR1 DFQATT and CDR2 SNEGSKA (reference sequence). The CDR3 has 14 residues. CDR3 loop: CSASRGQASQPLHF. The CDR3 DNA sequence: TGCAGTGCTAGCCGTGGACAGGCCTCTCAGCCCCTGCATTTT.

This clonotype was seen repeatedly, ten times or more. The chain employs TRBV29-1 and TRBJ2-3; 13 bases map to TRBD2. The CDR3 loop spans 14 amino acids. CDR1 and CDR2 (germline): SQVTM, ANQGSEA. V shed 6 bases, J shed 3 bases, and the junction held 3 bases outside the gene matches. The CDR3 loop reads CSVSGLAGTDTQYF. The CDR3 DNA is TGCAGCGTCTCGGGACTAGCGGGAACAGATACGCAGTATTTT.

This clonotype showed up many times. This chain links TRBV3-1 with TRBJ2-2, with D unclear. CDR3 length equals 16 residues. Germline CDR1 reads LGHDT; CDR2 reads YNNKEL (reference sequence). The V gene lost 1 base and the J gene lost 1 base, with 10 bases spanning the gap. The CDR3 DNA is TGTGCCAGCAGCCAAGTGGTGAGCAGGAACACCGGGGAGCTGTTTTTT. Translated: CASSQVVSRNTGELFF.

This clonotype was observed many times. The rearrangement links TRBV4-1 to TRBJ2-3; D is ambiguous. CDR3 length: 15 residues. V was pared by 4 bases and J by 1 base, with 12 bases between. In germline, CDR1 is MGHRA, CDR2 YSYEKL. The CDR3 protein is CASSPTLVGTDTQYF. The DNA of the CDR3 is TGCGCCAGCAGCCCGACGCTAGTTGGCACAGATACGCAGTATTTT.

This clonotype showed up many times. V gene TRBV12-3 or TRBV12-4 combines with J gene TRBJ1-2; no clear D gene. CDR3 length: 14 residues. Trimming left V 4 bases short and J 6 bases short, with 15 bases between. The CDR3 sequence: CASSSTGREDGYTF. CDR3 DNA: TGTGCCAGCAGTTCCACGGGAAGGGAGGATGGCTACACCTTC.

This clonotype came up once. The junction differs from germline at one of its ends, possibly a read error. In DNA form, the CDR3 reads TGCAGTACAAATTCAGTAGGTCGCTCCTACAATGAACAGTTCTTC. It codes for CSTNSVGRSYNEQFF. This chain joins TRBV20-1 and TRBJ2-1; D call uncertain. The CDR3 extends over 15 amino acids. Germline CDR1 and CDR2: DFQATT and SNEGSKA (reference sequence).

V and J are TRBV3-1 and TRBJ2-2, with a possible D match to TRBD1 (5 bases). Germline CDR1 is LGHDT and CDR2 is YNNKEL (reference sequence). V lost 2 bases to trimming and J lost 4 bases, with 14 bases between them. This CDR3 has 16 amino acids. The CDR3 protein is CASSQIEQVITGELFF. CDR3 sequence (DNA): TGTGCCAGCAGCCAAATAGAACAGGTGATCACCGGGGAGCTGTTTTTT.

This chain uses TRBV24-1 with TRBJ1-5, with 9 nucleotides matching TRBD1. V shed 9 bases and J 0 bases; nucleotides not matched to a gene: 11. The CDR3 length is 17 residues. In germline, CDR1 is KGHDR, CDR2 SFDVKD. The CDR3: CATRQGVPLDSNQPQHF. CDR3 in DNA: TGTGCCACCCGACAGGGGGTCCCTTTGGATAGCAATCAGCCCCAGCATTTT.

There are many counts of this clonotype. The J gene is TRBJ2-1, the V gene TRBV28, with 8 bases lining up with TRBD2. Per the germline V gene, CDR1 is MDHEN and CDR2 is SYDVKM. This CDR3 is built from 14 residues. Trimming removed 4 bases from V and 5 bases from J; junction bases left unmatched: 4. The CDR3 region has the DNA TGTGCCAGCAGTTCCGGGGGGGTAAACAATGAGCAGTTCTTC. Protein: CASSSGGVNNEQFF.

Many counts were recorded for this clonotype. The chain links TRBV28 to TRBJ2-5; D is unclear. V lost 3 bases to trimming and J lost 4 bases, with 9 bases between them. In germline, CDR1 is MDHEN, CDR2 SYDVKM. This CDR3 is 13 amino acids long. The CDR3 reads CASSLGPIETQYF. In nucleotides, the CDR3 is TGTGCCAGCAGTTTGGGTCCCATAGAGACCCAGTACTTC.

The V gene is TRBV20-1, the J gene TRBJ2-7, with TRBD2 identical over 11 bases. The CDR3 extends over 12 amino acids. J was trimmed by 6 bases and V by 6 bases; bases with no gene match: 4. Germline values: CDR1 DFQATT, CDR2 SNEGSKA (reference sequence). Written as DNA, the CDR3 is TGCAGTGCGGAACTAGCGGGAGCCGAGCAGTACTTC. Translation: CSAELAGAEQYF.

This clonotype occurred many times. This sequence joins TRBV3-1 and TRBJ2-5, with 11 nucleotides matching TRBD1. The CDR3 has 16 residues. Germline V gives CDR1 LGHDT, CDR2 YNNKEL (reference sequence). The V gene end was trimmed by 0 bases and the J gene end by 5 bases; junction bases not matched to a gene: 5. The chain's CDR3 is CASSQEYWTGGETQYF. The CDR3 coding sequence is TGTGCCAGCAGCCAAGAATACTGGACAGGGGGCGAGACCCAGTACTTC.

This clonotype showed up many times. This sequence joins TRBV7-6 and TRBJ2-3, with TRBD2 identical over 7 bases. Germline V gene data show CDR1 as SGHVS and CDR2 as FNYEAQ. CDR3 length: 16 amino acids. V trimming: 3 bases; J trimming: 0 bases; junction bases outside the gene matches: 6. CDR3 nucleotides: TGTGCCAGCAGCTTGGTTAGCGGGCCTAGCACAGATACGCAGTATTTT. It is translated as CASSLVSGPSTDTQYF.

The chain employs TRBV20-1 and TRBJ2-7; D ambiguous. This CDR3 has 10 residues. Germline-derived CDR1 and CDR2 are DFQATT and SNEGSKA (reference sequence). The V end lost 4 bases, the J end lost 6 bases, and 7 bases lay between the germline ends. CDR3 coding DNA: TGCAGTGCTATTGTTGCCGAGCAGTACTTC. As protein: CSAIVAEQYF.

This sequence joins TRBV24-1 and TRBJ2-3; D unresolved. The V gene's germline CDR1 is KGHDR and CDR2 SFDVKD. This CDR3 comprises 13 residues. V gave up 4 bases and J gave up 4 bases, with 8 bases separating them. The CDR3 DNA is TGTGCCACCAGTGAGGATTATGCAGATACGCAGTATTTT. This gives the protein CATSEDYADTQYF.

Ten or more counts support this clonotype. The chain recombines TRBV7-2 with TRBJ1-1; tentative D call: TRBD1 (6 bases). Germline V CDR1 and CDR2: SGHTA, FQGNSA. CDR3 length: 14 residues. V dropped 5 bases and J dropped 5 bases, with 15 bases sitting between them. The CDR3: CASSHPGHQTEAFF. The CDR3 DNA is TGTGCCAGCAGCCACCCGGGACATCAGACTGAAGCTTTCTTT.

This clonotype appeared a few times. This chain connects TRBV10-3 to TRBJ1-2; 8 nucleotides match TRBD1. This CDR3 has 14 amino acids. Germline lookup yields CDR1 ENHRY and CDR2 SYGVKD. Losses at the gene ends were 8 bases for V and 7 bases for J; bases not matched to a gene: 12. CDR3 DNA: TGTGCCATCGCTGACCCGGACAGGGTCTCTGGCTACACCTTC. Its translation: CAIADPDRVSGYTF.

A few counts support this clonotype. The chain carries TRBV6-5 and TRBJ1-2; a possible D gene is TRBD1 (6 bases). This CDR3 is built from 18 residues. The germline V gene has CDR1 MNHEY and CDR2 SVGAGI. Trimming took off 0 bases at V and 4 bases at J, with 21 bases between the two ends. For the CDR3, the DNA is TGTGCCAGCAGTTACTCACTCCTACAGGGAGGGTTTAGCTATGGCTACACCTTC. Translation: CASSYSLLQGGFSYGYTF.